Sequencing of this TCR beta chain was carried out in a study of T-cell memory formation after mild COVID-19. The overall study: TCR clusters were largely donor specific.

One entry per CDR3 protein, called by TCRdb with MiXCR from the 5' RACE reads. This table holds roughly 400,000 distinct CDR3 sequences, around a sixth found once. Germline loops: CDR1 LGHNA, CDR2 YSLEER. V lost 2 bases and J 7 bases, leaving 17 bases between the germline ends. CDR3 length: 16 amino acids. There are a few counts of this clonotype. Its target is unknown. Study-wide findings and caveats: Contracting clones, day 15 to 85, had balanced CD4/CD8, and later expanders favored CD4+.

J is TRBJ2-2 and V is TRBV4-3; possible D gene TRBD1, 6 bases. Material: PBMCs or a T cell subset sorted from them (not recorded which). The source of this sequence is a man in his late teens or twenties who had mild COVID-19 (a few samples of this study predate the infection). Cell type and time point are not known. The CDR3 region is CASSQRPGQGIGELFF. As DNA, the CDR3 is TGCGCCAGCAGCCAACGGCCCGGCCAGGGGATCGGGGAGCTGTTTTTT.